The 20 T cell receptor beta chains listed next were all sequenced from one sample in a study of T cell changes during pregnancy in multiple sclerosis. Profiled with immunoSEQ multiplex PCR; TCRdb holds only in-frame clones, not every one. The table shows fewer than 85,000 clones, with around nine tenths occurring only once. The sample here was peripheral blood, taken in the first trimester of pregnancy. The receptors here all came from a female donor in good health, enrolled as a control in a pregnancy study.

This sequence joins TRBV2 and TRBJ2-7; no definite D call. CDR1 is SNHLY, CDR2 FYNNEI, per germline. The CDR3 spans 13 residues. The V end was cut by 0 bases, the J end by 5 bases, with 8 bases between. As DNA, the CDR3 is TGTGCCAGCAGTGAAGCGCTTCGGGACGAGCAGTACTTC. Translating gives CASSEALRDEQYF.

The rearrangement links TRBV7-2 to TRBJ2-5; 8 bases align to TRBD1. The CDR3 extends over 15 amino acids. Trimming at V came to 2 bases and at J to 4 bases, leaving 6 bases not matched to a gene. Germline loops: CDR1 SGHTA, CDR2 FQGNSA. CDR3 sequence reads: CASSLPRDRRETQYF. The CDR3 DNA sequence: TGTGCCAGCAGCTTACCCCGGGACAGGAGAGAGACCCAGTACTTC.

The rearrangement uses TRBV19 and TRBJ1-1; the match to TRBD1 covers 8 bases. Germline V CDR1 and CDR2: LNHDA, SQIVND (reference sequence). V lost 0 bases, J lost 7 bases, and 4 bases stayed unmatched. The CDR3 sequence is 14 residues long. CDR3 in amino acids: CASSIDLGQDEAFF. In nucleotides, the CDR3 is TGTGCCAGTAGTATAGATCTGGGACAGGATGAAGCTTTCTTT.

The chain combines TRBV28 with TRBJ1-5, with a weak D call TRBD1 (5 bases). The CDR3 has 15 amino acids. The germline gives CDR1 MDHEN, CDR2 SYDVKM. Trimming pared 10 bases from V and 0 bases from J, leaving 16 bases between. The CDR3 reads CAKHTGTLSNQPQHF. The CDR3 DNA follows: TGTGCCAAACACACCGGGACTCTTAGCAATCAGCCCCAGCATTTT.

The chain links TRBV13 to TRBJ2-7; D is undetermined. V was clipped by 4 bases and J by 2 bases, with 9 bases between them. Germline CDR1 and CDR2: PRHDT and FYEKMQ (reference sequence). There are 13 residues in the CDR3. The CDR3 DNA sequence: TGTGCCAGCAGCTACGAGAATACCTACGAGCAGTACTTC. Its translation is CASSYENTYEQYF. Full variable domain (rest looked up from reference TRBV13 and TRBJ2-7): AAGVIQSPRHLIKEKRETATLKCYPIPRHDTVYWYQQGPGQDPQFLISFYEKMQSDKGSIPDRFSAQQFSDYHSELNMSSLELGDSALYFCASSYENTYEQYFGPGTRLTVT.

The CDR3 nucleotides read TGTGCCAGCAGCGTAGGACAGGGTGGCTCTGGGGCCAACGTCCTGACTTTC. Translating it yields CASSVGQGGSGANVLTF. J is TRBJ2-6 and V is TRBV11-2, with 8 bases lining up with TRBD1. Germline-derived CDR1 and CDR2 are SGHAT and FQNNGV. The trim removed 5 bases at V and 0 bases at J, leaving 6 bases unmatched. The CDR3 covers 17 residues.

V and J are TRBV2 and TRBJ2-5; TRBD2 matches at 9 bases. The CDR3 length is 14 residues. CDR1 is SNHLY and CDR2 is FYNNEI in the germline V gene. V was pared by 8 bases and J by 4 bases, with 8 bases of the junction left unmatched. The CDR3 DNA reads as TGTGCCAGCGTTAGCGGGAGTCAGGCAGAGACCCAGTACTTC. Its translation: CASVSGSQAETQYF.

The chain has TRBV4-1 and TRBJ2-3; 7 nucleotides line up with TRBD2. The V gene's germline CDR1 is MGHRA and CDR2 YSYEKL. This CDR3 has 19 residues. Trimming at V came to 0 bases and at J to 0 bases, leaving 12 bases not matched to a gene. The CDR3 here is CASSQEVPGRVSSTDTQYF. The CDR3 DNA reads TGCGCCAGCAGCCAAGAAGTCCCAGGGAGGGTATCTAGCACAGATACGCAGTATTTT.

The CDR3 loop reads CASGIGGDKNTGELFF. Written as DNA, the CDR3 is TGCGCCAGCGGCATTGGGGGGGACAAGAACACCGGGGAGCTGTTTTTT. V usage is TRBV5-1 and J usage is TRBJ2-2; weak D call: TRBD2 (7 bases). CDR1 and CDR2 from the germline V gene are SGHRS and YFSETQ. Trimming shortened V by 7 bases and J by 1 base, and 17 bases separated the two germline ends. The CDR3 runs 16 residues. The full variable domain, with the rest looked up from reference TRBV5-1 and TRBJ2-2, is KAGVTQTPRYLIKTRGQQVTLSCSPISGHRSVSWYQQTPGQGLQFLFEYFSETQRNKGNFPGRFSGRQFSNSRSEMNVSTLELGDSALYLCASGIGGDKNTGELFFGEGSRLTVL.

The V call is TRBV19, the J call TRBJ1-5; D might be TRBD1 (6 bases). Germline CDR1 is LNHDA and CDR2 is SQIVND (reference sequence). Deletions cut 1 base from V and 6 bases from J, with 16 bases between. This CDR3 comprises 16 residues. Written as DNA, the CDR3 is TGTGCCAGTAGTATAGCCGGGAGGGGGAACGGTCAGCCCCAGCATTTT. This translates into CASSIAGRGNGQPQHF.

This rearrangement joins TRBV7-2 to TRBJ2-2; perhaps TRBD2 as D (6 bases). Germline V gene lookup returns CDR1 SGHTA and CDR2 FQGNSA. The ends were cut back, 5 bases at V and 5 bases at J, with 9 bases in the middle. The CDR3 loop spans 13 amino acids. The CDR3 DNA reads TGTGCCAGCAGCAAGACTAGGACCGGGGAGCTGTTTTTT. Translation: CASSKTRTGELFF.

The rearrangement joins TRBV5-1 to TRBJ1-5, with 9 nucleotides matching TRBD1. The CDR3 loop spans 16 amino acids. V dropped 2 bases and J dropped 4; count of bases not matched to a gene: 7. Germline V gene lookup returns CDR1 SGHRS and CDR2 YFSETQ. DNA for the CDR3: TGCGCCAGCAGCTTACTACGGGACAGGGTTAATCAGCCCCAGCATTTT. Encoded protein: CASSLLRDRVNQPQHF.

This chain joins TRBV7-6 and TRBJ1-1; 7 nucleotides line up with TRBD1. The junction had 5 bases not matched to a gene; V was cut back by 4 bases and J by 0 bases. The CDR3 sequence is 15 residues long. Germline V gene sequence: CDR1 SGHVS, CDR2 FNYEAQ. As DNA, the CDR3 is TGTGCCAGCAGCTCAGGGACAGCCATGAACACTGAAGCTTTCTTT. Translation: CASSSGTAMNTEAFF.

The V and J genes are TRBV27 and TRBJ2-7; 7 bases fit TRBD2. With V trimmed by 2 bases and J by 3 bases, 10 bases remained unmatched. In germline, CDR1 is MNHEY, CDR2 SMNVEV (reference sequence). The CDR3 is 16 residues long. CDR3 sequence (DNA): TGTGCCAGCAGTTTAGCGGGAGATGGCACCCACTACGAGCAGTACTTC. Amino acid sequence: CASSLAGDGTHYEQYF.

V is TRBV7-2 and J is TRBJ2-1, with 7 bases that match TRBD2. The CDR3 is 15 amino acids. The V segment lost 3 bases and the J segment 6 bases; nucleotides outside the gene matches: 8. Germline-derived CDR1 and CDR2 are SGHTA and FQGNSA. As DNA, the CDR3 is TGTGCCAGCAGCTTGCTAGGCGGGAGAGGCAATGAGCAGTTCTTC. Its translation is CASSLLGGRGNEQFF.

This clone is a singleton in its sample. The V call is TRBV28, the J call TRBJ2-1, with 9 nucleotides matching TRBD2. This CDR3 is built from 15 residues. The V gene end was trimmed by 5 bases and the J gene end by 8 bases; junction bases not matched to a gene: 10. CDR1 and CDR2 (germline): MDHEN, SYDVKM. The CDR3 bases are TGTGCCAGCAGTGTTTCCAGCGGGAGGTTCGATGAGCAGTTCTTC. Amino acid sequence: CASSVSSGRFDEQFF.

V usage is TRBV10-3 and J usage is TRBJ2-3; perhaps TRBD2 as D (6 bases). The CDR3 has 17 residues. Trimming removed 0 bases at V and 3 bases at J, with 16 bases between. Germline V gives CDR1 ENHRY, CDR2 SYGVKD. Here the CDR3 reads CAISESPTGVLTDTQYF. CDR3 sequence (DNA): TGTGCCATCAGTGAGTCTCCCACGGGAGTACTAACAGATACGCAGTATTTT.

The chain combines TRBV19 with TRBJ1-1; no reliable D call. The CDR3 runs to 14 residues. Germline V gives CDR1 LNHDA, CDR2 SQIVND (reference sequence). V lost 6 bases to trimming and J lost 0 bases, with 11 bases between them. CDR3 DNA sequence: TGTGCCAGTAGGATACACGCAGTGAACACTGAAGCTTTCTTT. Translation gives CASRIHAVNTEAFF.

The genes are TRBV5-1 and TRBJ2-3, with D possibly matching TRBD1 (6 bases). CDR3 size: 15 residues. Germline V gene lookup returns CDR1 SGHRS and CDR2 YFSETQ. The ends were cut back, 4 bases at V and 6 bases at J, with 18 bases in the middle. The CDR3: CASSGGRGASDTQYF. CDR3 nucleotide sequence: TGCGCCAGCAGCGGGGGCAGGGGAGCGTCGGATACGCAGTATTTT.

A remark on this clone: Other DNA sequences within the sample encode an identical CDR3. The CDR3 is CASSLAGGSYNEQFF. CDR3 sequence (DNA): TGTGCCAGCAGCTTAGCGGGAGGTTCCTACAATGAGCAGTTCTTC. This rearrangement joins TRBV13 to TRBJ2-1, with TRBD2 matching 7 bases. The germline CDR1 and CDR2 sequences are PRHDT and FYEKMQ (reference sequence). The trim removed 1 base at V and 1 base at J, leaving 1 base unmatched. This CDR3 is built from 15 residues.